A selection of T cell receptor beta chains follows, all from one sample in a study of blood T cell repertoires in COVID-19. Sequencing used immunoSEQ multiplex PCR; TCRdb keeps in-frame clones, though not all of them. Of about 20,000 clones in the sample, roughly 91% were seen once. Sample: peripheral blood. These TCRs come from a human donor in a cohort sampled during active COVID-19. Both conserved end residues are trimmed from each CDR3. The D gene is left open where the match is weak.

cdr3_length | d_call | j_call | v_call | cdr3_aa
17 | TRBD1 | TRBJ2-6 | TRBV24-1 | ATSDPRDRGLSGANVLT
12 | TRBD2 | TRBJ2-5 | TRBV30 | AWRLAAFQETQY
12 | NA | TRBJ1-3 | TRBV6-6 | ASSYGQGGNTIY
10 | NA | TRBJ1-4 | TRBV7-9 | ASQRQAEKLF
15 | TRBD1 | TRBJ2-2 | TRBV7-6 | ASSLRPGAGGTGELF
12 | NA | TRBJ2-7 | TRBV5-4 | ASSLGQARYEQY
10 | TRBD1 | TRBJ2-1 | TRBV10-3 | ATDRGGDGPF
12 | NA | TRBJ2-7 | TRBV5-1 | ASSLSRRSYEQY
11 | NA | TRBJ2-3 | TRBV24-1 | ATGRGWKDTQY
13 | TRBD1 | TRBJ1-2 | TRBV2 | ASSILRTGDYGYT
13 | NA | TRBJ2-5 | TRBV19 | ASSIGSGSGETQY
13 | TRBD1 | TRBJ2-2 | TRBV30 | ASTRGQGGTGELF
11 | TRBD1 | TRBJ2-2 | TRBV9 | ASSETGAGELF
12 | TRBD1 | TRBJ1-5 | TRBV7-2 | ASSDRVSNQPQH
14 | NA | TRBJ2-3 | TRBV24-1 | ATSDPGSLGADTQY
13 | NA | TRBJ2-2 | TRBV11-3 | ASNYGGQGRGELF
14 | TRBD1 | TRBJ2-1 | TRBV7-9 | ASSLIGQGNRDEQF
10 | NA | TRBJ1-2 | TRBV29-1 | SGTTGSAGYT
12 | TRBD1 | TRBJ1-5 | TRBV9 | ASSVAGGGQPQH
14 | NA | TRBJ2-2 | TRBV18 | ASSGQPPGGTGELF
16 | NA | TRBJ2-6 | TRBV27 | ASSLPPQGGSGANVLT
12 | NA | TRBJ1-5 | TRBV5-4 | ASSQGQTNQPQH
10 | NA | TRBJ1-1 | TRBV29-1 | SVRLGYTEAF
11 | NA | TRBJ1-1 | TRBV11-3 | ASSSQSNTEAF
12 | NA | TRBJ2-5 | TRBV29-1 | SVAPGTGWETQY
16 | NA | TRBJ2-5 | TRBV21-1 | ASSTLGLAIPYQETQY
11 | NA | TRBJ1-1 | TRBV2 | ASTQTENTEAF
13 | TRBD1 | TRBJ1-5 | TRBV7-9 | ASSASGGQPAPQH
11 | TRBD1 | TRBJ2-5 | TRBV7-2 | ASSLNRGGTQY
13 | TRBD2 | TRBJ2-1 | TRBV7-9 | ASSWALAVDNEQF
12 | TRBD2 | TRBJ2-3 | TRBV24-1 | ATSISGSADTQY
11 | NA | TRBJ1-4 | TRBV12-3/TRBV12-4 | ASSSGGNEKLF
14 | TRBD1 | TRBJ1-6 | TRBV5-1 | ASSLAPTRGNSPLH
13 | NA | TRBJ2-2 | TRBV9 | ASSVYGTNTGELF
13 | TRBD2 | TRBJ2-3 | TRBV5-1 | ASSLEGTSGGSQY
12 | NA | TRBJ2-1 | TRBV11-2 | ASSILRVTNEQF
12 | TRBD1 | TRBJ2-7 | TRBV2 | ASSWDSPSYEQY
12 | TRBD2 | TRBJ2-7 | TRBV6-5 | ASNLAGGPYEQY
14 | TRBD1 | TRBJ2-6 | TRBV9 | ASSTPGGSGANVLT
14 | NA | TRBJ1-5 | TRBV11-2 | ASSLGRGSGGQPQH
18 | TRBD1 | TRBJ2-3 | TRBV3-1/TRBV3-2 | ASSLTTGVWGQVQTDTQY
13 | TRBD1 | TRBJ2-6 | TRBV19 | ASSRQGPGANVLT
14 | NA | TRBJ2-2 | TRBV18 | ASSPYGVRITGELF
14 | TRBD2 | TRBJ2-3 | TRBV4-3 | ASSQDLGGGSDTQY
14 | TRBD1 | TRBJ1-5 | TRBV6-6 | ASSYGTGEGNQPQH
16 | TRBD1 | TRBJ1-5 | TRBV6-2/TRBV6-3 | ASSYPTGGGYSNQPQH
13 | NA | TRBJ1-4 | TRBV5-5 | ASSLDGGIREKLF
12 | NA | TRBJ2-7 | TRBV5-5 | ASSLVGRSYEQY
14 | NA | TRBJ2-1 | TRBV9 | ASSVGGTQAYNEQF
11 | NA | TRBJ1-5 | TRBV6-2/TRBV6-3 | ASSGQSNQPQH
17 | NA | TRBJ2-7 | TRBV19 | ASSIDRSGTALGGAEQY
15 | TRBD1 | TRBJ1-4 | TRBV5-1 | ASSGGTGRISNEKLF
17 | TRBD2 | TRBJ2-3 | TRBV7-3 | ASSLTRSRGTSETDTQY
14 | TRBD1 | TRBJ2-1 | TRBV24-1 | ATSERQGEAYNEQF
11 | NA | TRBJ2-5 | TRBV11-2 | ASSLRLLETQY
13 | TRBD2 | TRBJ2-1 | TRBV7-3 | ASSSTSGSRNEQF
12 | TRBD2 | TRBJ2-1 | TRBV2 | ASSRLAGVVEQF
13 | TRBD1 | TRBJ1-1 | TRBV5-1 | ASSLTDRVDTEAF
16 | TRBD1 | TRBJ2-7 | TRBV7-9 | ASTPSRIDRGDIYEQY